Presented here are 23 T cell receptor beta chains from one specimen sequenced in a study of CD8+ T cells in alopecia areata. In each case, RNA was isolated and then reverse transcribed into cDNA as the sequencing template. Produced via immunoSEQ multiplex PCR; TCRdb's table is partial and in-frame only. Among 190,000 or so clones, roughly three fifths were seen once, and the ten largest hold approximately 12%. Treatment indicated: oral pan-JAK inhibitor, 5-10 mg twice daily. The source was CD8+ T cells sorted from blood, collected at week 24, from a patient treated with tofacitinib. These receptors originate from a human donor with alopecia areata.

The chain carries TRBV11-2 and TRBJ2-1; D is unresolved. The ends were cut back, 6 bases at V and 4 bases at J, with 10 bases in the middle. The CDR3 covers 13 residues. Germline CDR1 and CDR2: SGHAT and FQNNGV. This CDR3 is CASRSPLYNEQFF. CDR3 bases: TGTGCCAGCAGATCCCCCCTATACAATGAGCAGTTCTTC.

The chain uses TRBV4-1 and TRBJ2-3; D tentatively reads TRBD1 or TRBD2 (6 bases each). The V end lost 4 bases, the J end lost 7 bases, and 9 bases lay between the germline ends. The V gene's germline CDR1 is MGHRA and CDR2 YSYEKL. The CDR3 loop spans 12 amino acids. CDR3 sequence reads: CASSRGANTQYF. CDR3 coding DNA: TGCGCCAGCAGCCGGGGGGCAAATACGCAGTATTTT.

The chain couples TRBV2 to TRBJ1-2, with 8 bases identical to TRBD1. Trimming took 7 bases from V and 8 from J; bases not matched to a gene: 6. From germline, CDR1 is SNHLY and CDR2 FYNNEI. The CDR3 is 12 amino acids. The CDR3 DNA follows: TGTGCCAGCAACCAGGGGGCAGGCGGCTACACCTTC. Its translation is CASNQGAGGYTF.

This clone has only a few counts. The chain couples TRBV5-1 to TRBJ2-7; no firm D call. CDR3 length: 13 amino acids. V gave up 4 bases and J gave up 4 bases, with 12 bases separating them. Germline V gene lookup returns CDR1 SGHRS and CDR2 YFSETQ. The CDR3 DNA sequence: TGCGCCAGCAGCCAAGGAGCCCCGTACGAGCAGTACTTC. It yields the protein CASSQGAPYEQYF. The whole variable domain, filled in from reference TRBV5-1 and TRBJ2-7, reads KAGVTQTPRYLIKTRGQQVTLSCSPISGHRSVSWYQQTPGQGLQFLFEYFSETQRNKGNFPGRFSGRQFSNSRSEMNVSTLELGDSALYLCASSQGAPYEQYFGPGTRLTVT.

This clone came up once. A far bigger clonotype differs at one base, so this is likely a read error. No conserved phenylalanine or tryptophan is present at the end of the CDR3, so a read error is the likely explanation. The rearrangement links TRBV4-1 to TRBJ2-6; D gene uncertain. The CDR3 is made up of 13 amino acids. V was clipped by 4 bases and J by 5 bases, with 6 bases between them. Germline assignment: CDR1 MGHRA and CDR2 YSYEKL. The CDR3 region is CASSPSRANVLTL. CDR3 DNA: TGCGCCAGCAGCCCCTCGCGGGCCAACGTCCTGACTCTC.

The chain links TRBV10-3 to TRBJ1-2; D perhaps matches TRBD1 (6 bases). The CDR3 sequence is 12 residues long. The ends were cut back, 8 bases at V and 6 bases at J, with 13 bases in the middle. Germline assignment: CDR1 ENHRY and CDR2 SYGVKD. The CDR3 region is CAIPDHRDGYTF. In DNA form, the CDR3 reads TGTGCCATCCCAGACCACAGGGATGGCTACACCTTC.

The rearrangement links TRBV5-6 to TRBJ2-7, with D unclear. The CDR3 totals 11 residues. Trimming took 3 bases from V and 3 from J, leaving 4 bases between them. Germline V gene lookup returns CDR1 SGHDT and CDR2 YYEEEE. The CDR3 bases are TGTGCCAGCAGCTCGGGCTACGAGCAGTACTTC. This sequence encodes CASSSGYEQYF.

J is TRBJ1-2 and V is TRBV2; no definite D call. The CDR3 runs 13 residues. Germline V gene sequence: CDR1 SNHLY, CDR2 FYNNEI. Deletions cut 4 bases from V and 2 bases from J, with 8 bases between. CDR3 nucleotide sequence: TGTGCCAGCAGTGGTAGGGTAAACTATGGCTACACCTTC. Amino acids: CASSGRVNYGYTF.

This clone was picked up one time. The chain couples TRBV13 to TRBJ2-1, with D perhaps assigned TRBD1 or TRBD2 (5 bases each). Trimming pared 1 base from V and 9 bases from J, leaving 13 bases between. Germline V gives CDR1 PRHDT, CDR2 FYEKMQ (reference sequence). The CDR3 spans 14 residues. The CDR3 loop reads CASSLAGARGEQFF. The CDR3 DNA is TGTGCCAGCAGCTTAGCCGGGGCTCGTGGTGAGCAGTTCTTC.

This clone occurred a few times. The gene calls are TRBV29-1 and TRBJ2-7; D possibly corresponds to TRBD2 (5 bases). The CDR3 runs 13 residues. Trimming took off 6 bases at V and 0 bases at J, with 12 bases between the two ends. CDR1 is SQVTM and CDR2 is ANQGSEA in the germline V gene. The CDR3 region has the DNA TGCAGCGTCCTGGAGGCACTCTCCTACGAGCAGTACTTC. Protein: CSVLEALSYEQYF.

The genes are TRBV14 and TRBJ2-3; D may be TRBD2 (6 bases). The V gene's germline CDR1 is SGHDN and CDR2 FVKESK. The CDR3 extends over 15 amino acids. Trimming removed 1 base at V and 2 bases at J, with 10 bases between. The CDR3, as DNA: TGTGCCAGCAGCCAAGCGGGGAGGACCACAGATACGCAGTATTTT. Residues: CASSQAGRTTDTQYF. The full variable domain, rest sourced from reference TRBV14 and TRBJ2-3, is EAGVTQFPSHSVIEKGQTVTLRCDPISGHDNLYWYRRVMGKEIKFLLHFVKESKQDESGMPNNRFLAERTGGTYSTLKVQPAELEDSGVYFCASSQAGRTTDTQYFGPGTRLTVL.

J is TRBJ1-2 and V is TRBV5-6; 9 bases fit TRBD1. This CDR3 spans 16 amino acids. Germline V gene data show CDR1 as SGHDT and CDR2 as YYEEEE. Unmatched junction bases numbered 15, after V lost 1 base and J lost 11 bases. In DNA form, the CDR3 reads TGTGCCAGCAGCTTGTCTTGGGGACAGGGCCCCCCGTGGTACACCTTC. Translation gives CASSLSWGQGPPWYTF. Based on the CDR3 plus reference TRBV5-6 and TRBJ1-2, the full variable domain is DAGVTQSPTHLIKTRGQQVTLRCSPKSGHDTVSWYQQALGQGPQFIFQYYEEEERQRGNFPDRFSGHQFPNYSSELNVNALLLGDSALYLCASSLSWGQGPPWYTFGSGTRLTVV.

The chain combines TRBV9 with TRBJ2-7, with D unclear. Trimming removed 0 bases from V and 6 bases from J, with 10 bases in between. The CDR3 is made up of 13 amino acids. CDR1 and CDR2 from the germline V gene are SGDLS and YYNGEE. CDR3 loop: CASSVVSATEQYF. The CDR3 DNA sequence: TGTGCCAGCAGCGTAGTGTCAGCCACCGAGCAGTACTTC.

Here the CDR3 reads CASSLGPTNYGYTF. CDR3 DNA sequence: TGCGCCAGCAGCCTGGGACCGACTAACTATGGCTACACCTTC. The rearrangement joins TRBV5-1 to TRBJ1-2, with D tentatively TRBD1 (5 bases). V was clipped by 4 bases and J by 0 bases, with 10 bases between them. The CDR3 spans 14 residues. CDR1 SGHRS and CDR2 YFSETQ come from the germline V gene.

The gene calls are TRBV27 and TRBJ1-1, with no clear D. The CDR3 consists of 15 residues. V was pared by 2 bases and J by 1 base, with 11 bases between. Germline V gene lookup returns CDR1 MNHEY and CDR2 SMNVEV (reference sequence). CDR3 in amino acids: CASSLNGMENTEAFF. In DNA form, the CDR3 reads TGTGCCAGCAGTTTAAATGGCATGGAGAACACTGAAGCTTTCTTT.

This clone was detected only a few times. The chain combines TRBV7-9 with TRBJ2-7; D may be TRBD1 (5 bases). Trimming pared 5 bases from V and 1 base from J, leaving 18 bases between. This CDR3 has 16 amino acids. The germline V gene encodes CDR1 SEHNR and CDR2 FQNEAQ (reference sequence). The CDR3 reads CASSVKQALGSYEQYF. DNA for the CDR3: TGTGCCAGCAGCGTTAAACAGGCCCTGGGGTCCTACGAGCAGTACTTC.

V gene TRBV6-5 combines with J gene TRBJ2-2, with no clear D. The CDR3 loop spans 14 amino acids. In germline, CDR1 is MNHEY, CDR2 SVGAGI. Trimming stripped 0 bases from V and 4 bases from J, with 6 bases between. In DNA form, the CDR3 reads TGTGCCAGCAGTTACTCGAAGGTCACCGGGGAGCTGTTTTTT. Protein: CASSYSKVTGELFF.

The chain employs TRBV30 and TRBJ1-1; possibly TRBD1 for D (5 bases). The germline V and J ends were trimmed by 1 base and 1 base, with 10 bases remaining between them. Germline values: CDR1 GTSNPN, CDR2 SVGIG (reference sequence). This CDR3 has 14 amino acids. The CDR3 nucleotides are TGTGCCTGGAGTGAGGGGTTAGGGAACACTGAAGCTTTCTTT. Its protein is CAWSEGLGNTEAFF.

This clone appeared a few times. The gene calls are TRBV2 and TRBJ1-2; D gene unclear. V was clipped by 7 bases and J by 5 bases, with 2 bases between them. This CDR3 has 9 amino acids. CDR1 is SNHLY and CDR2 is FYNNEI in the germline V gene. This CDR3 reads CASIYGYTF. The CDR3 nucleotides are TGTGCCAGCATATATGGCTACACCTTC.

This clone occurred once. The gene calls are TRBV27 and TRBJ2-7; D possibly corresponds to TRBD1 (6 bases). CDR1 MNHEY and CDR2 SMNVEV come from the germline V gene (reference sequence). This CDR3 has 11 amino acids. V lost 6 bases, J lost 4 bases, and 7 bases lay in between. The CDR3 nucleotides read TGTGCCAGCAGACAGGGTTACGAGCAGTACTTC. This gives the protein CASRQGYEQYF.

This clone has more than one count but fewer than ten. This chain uses TRBV30 with TRBJ2-2; tentative D call: TRBD2 (6 bases). Germline CDR1 and CDR2: GTSNPN and SVGIG (reference sequence). This CDR3 comprises 14 residues. Trimming stripped 8 bases from V and 6 bases from J, with 19 bases between. As DNA, the CDR3 is TGTGCCCGGAAATCGGGGAGGTTGGCCGGGGAGCTGTTTTTT. This sequence encodes CARKSGRLAGELFF.

The chain uses TRBV5-6 and TRBJ2-7; TRBD1 is a possible D gene (5 bases). The CDR3 loop spans 16 amino acids. Deletions cut 1 base from V and 0 bases from J, with 14 bases between. The germline V gene encodes CDR1 SGHDT and CDR2 YYEEEE. CDR3 region: CASSLSGRASSYEQYF. The CDR3 nucleotides are TGTGCCAGCAGCTTGAGTGGCAGGGCAAGCTCCTACGAGCAGTACTTC.

This clone was seen only once. This sequence joins TRBV25-1 and TRBJ2-5; 8 bases are a match to TRBD1. There are 14 residues in the CDR3. V dropped 2 bases and J dropped 4; count of bases not matched to a gene: 3. Germline V gene data show CDR1 as MGHDK and CDR2 as SYGVNS. The CDR3 DNA is TGTGCCAGCAGTGAAATAACAGGGGGAGAGACCCAGTACTTC. Translating gives CASSEITGGETQYF. The full variable domain, in which reference TRBV25-1 and TRBJ2-5 provide the parts outside the CDR3, is EADIYQTPRYLVIGTGKKITLECSQTMGHDKMYWYQQDPGMELHLIHYSYGVNSTEKGDLSSESTVSRIRTEHFPLTLESARPSHTSQYLCASSEITGGETQYFGPGTRLLVL.